Each of the 14 T cell receptor beta chains below was sequenced from the same sample in a study of cytomegalovirus exposure and HLA in healthy donors. The PCR contained 60 Vbeta and 13 Jbeta primers. Libraries were prepared by immunoSEQ multiplex PCR; TCRdb keeps only in-frame clonotypes and omits some of them. The profile shows 95,000 to 150,000 clones, about three quarters of them singletons. Sequences were obtained from PBMCs. All receptors come from a woman aged 40-49 years in good health and CMV-seronegative.

V is TRBV11-2 and J is TRBJ2-2; a weak D match, TRBD2 (7 bases). The CDR3 has 15 residues. V lost 1 base, J lost 5 bases, and 11 bases lay in between. Germline loops: CDR1 SGHAT, CDR2 FQNNGV. CDR3 nucleotides: TGTGCCAGCAGCTTAGCGGGGGGCGCGACCGGGGAGCTGTTTTTT. This gives the protein CASSLAGGATGELFF.

This chain uses TRBV7-2 with TRBJ2-2, with TRBD2 as a possible D gene (6 bases). The CDR3 is made up of 13 amino acids. Germline V gives CDR1 SGHTA, CDR2 FQGNSA. Trimming took 6 bases from V and 6 from J, leaving 11 bases between them. CDR3 sequence: CASREGGSGELFF. CDR3 nucleotides: TGTGCCAGCAGGGAGGGTGGGTCCGGGGAGCTGTTTTTT.

About this clone: Within the sample, other DNA sequences also encode this same CDR3. The chain carries TRBV4-1 and TRBJ2-1, with 8 positions matching TRBD2. With 4 bases clipped from V and 8 bases from J, the junction kept 10 bases outside the gene matches. This CDR3 has 15 amino acids. Germline CDR1 reads MGHRA; CDR2 reads YSYEKL. CDR3 bases: TGCGCCAGCAGCCGACCGGGGGGGCAAAGGGATGAGCAGTTCTTC. Encoded protein: CASSRPGGQRDEQFF.

This clone has a single count. The J gene is TRBJ1-1, the V gene TRBV14; D is uncertain. In germline, CDR1 is SGHDN, CDR2 FVKESK. The CDR3 is 13 amino acids. The ends were cut back, 3 bases at V and 4 bases at J, with 9 bases in the middle. The CDR3 reads CASSQVEGTEAFF. The DNA of the CDR3 is TGTGCCAGCAGCCAGGTCGAGGGCACTGAAGCTTTCTTT.

The chain combines TRBV12-5 with TRBJ2-3; 7 nucleotides line up with TRBD1. Germline V gene lookup returns CDR1 LGHNT and CDR2 FRNRAP. This CDR3 comprises 17 residues. V was pared by 5 bases and J by 2 bases, with 13 bases of the junction left unmatched. The CDR3 bases are TGTGCTAGTGGTCTTCAAACAGGGGCCATCTTCACAGATACGCAGTATTTT. It translates to CASGLQTGAIFTDTQYF.

The chain employs TRBV28 and TRBJ1-1; 7 bases line up with TRBD1. Unmatched junction bases numbered 21, after V lost 4 bases and J lost 4 bases. The CDR3 spans 19 residues. Germline CDR1 and CDR2: MDHEN and SYDVKM. The CDR3 nucleotides read TGTGCCAGCAGTTGGGGCCGTACAGGGTGGGGGAGACAGGGCACTGAAGCTTTCTTT. It encodes CASSWGRTGWGRQGTEAFF.

The V call is TRBV7-2, the J call TRBJ2-3, with 8 bases lining up with TRBD2. The germline V gene has CDR1 SGHTA and CDR2 FQGNSA. V dropped 3 bases and J dropped 1; count of bases not matched to a gene: 6. CDR3 size: 16 residues. CDR3 coding DNA: TGTGCCAGCAGCTTTTCCTCACTAGCGGGCACAGATACGCAGTATTTT. Its protein product is CASSFSSLAGTDTQYF.

The genes are TRBV18 and TRBJ1-2; 7 bases fit TRBD1. Trimming cost V 5 bases and J 4 bases; bases outside gene matches: 4. This CDR3 is 13 amino acids long. Germline V CDR1 and CDR2: KGHSH, LQKENI. CDR3 in DNA: TGTGCCAGCTCAAACAGGGGACTCTATGGCTACACCTTC. Translating gives CASSNRGLYGYTF.

This clone was detected once. J is TRBJ2-1 and V is TRBV10-1, with TRBD1 identical over 8 bases. Looked up from germline, CDR1 is WNHNN and CDR2 is SYGVQD (reference sequence). With V trimmed by 3 bases and J by 0 bases, 1 base remained unmatched. CDR3 length: 15 residues. This chain's CDR3 is CASSDTGGSYNEQFF. The CDR3 DNA sequence: TGCGCCAGCAGTGATACAGGGGGCTCCTACAATGAGCAGTTCTTC.

This rearrangement joins TRBV5-1 to TRBJ1-2; D is uncertain. Looked up from germline, CDR1 is SGHRS and CDR2 is YFSETQ. Trimming removed 0 bases at V and 9 bases at J, with 9 bases between. The CDR3 spans 12 residues. The chain's CDR3 is CASSLAGESYTF. The CDR3 DNA follows: TGCGCCAGCAGCTTGGCCGGGGAGAGCTACACCTTC.

This chain uses TRBV28 with TRBJ1-5; tentative D call: TRBD1 (6 bases). Deletions cut 5 bases from V and 7 bases from J, with 6 bases between. The CDR3 has 11 residues. Per the germline V gene, CDR1 is MDHEN and CDR2 is SYDVKM. In DNA form, the CDR3 reads TGTGCCAGCAGTGGGGGCCAGCCCCAGCATTTT. This codes for CASSGGQPQHF.

The chain recombines TRBV18 with TRBJ2-5, with D perhaps TRBD1 (6 bases). The CDR3 consists of 14 residues. The germline V gene has CDR1 KGHSH and CDR2 LQKENI. The ends were cut back, 3 bases at V and 5 bases at J, with 13 bases in the middle. The CDR3 is CASSPRQAVETQYF. The CDR3 DNA follows: TGTGCCAGCTCACCCCGACAGGCGGTTGAGACCCAGTACTTC.

The chain is built from TRBV27 and TRBJ1-1, with a weak D call TRBD1 (6 bases). V was shortened by 2 bases and J by 1 base, with 8 bases between the two germline ends. Germline V gene lookup returns CDR1 MNHEY and CDR2 SMNVEV (reference sequence). The CDR3 sequence is 14 residues long. The DNA for the CDR3 is TGTGCCAGCAGTTTAAACAGGGCGAACACTGAAGCTTTCTTT. It codes for CASSLNRANTEAFF.

The chain combines TRBV6-4 with TRBJ1-1; no clear D gene. The germline V gene has CDR1 MRHNA and CDR2 SNTAGT. CDR3 size: 16 residues. Trimming took off 0 bases at V and 1 base at J, with 12 bases between the two ends. CDR3 sequence (DNA): TGTGCCAGCAGTGACTCTCTTCGGACTCAGAACACTGAAGCTTTCTTT. Its translation is CASSDSLRTQNTEAFF.